This TCR beta chain was recovered during a study of identical twins. Template switching introduced a universal primer site, and the cDNA bore unique molecular identifiers. TCRdb reprocessed the 5' RACE reads with MiXCR, giving one entry per CDR3 protein. The profile shows approximately 680,000 distinct CDR3 sequences, around 7.5% of them singletons. This CDR3 is built from 16 residues. Germline V lookup: CDR1 LNHNV, CDR2 YYDKDF (reference sequence). V trimming: 3 bases; J trimming: 4 bases; junction bases outside the gene matches: 10. Each donor (without exception) was a healthy Caucasian. This clonotype was seen repeatedly, ten times or more. Its specificity is unknown. Study observations and caveats: A lower insertion count was a feature of abundant cord blood beta clonotypes, with no such feature in memory repertoires. Models, which agreed with sharing between unrelated individuals, nonetheless underestimated the out-of-frame TCR alpha sharing seen in monozygotic twins.

Separately, the same data were catalogued under a study of yellow fever vaccine responses in identical twins.

The chain is built from TRBV15 and TRBJ2-7; 9 nucleotides line up with TRBD2. The TCR originated in a young woman in good health. The sample was PBMCs. The CDR3 nucleotides are TGTGCCACCAGCAGGGAAGCGGGAGGTCGGGGTTACGAGCAGTACTTC. Its translation: CATSREAGGRGYEQYF.